This TCR beta chain was obtained from a study of blood T cell repertoires in COVID-19. Authors' analysis steps: Counts of nucleated cells, estimated from reference gene primer amplification, were obtained. Sequenced by immunoSEQ multiplex PCR; TCRdb stores in-frame clones only, minus some. The V and J calls and clone size were taken over from that table, and D and trimming were inferred from the DNA. The table records about 220,000 clones, 82% of them present only once. The CDR3 is 13 residues long. Researchers sorted participants into cohorts using their self-reported clinical history. Among Cohort 3 donors, those recovered had two negative PCRs, clearance, or symptom resolution.

The chain uses TRBV21-1 and TRBJ1-3. TRBV21-1 is an annotated pseudogene. Sequencing was done on a sample of PBMCs or T cells enriched from blood (not recorded which). The origin of this receptor is a woman between 55 and 75 years old who had recovered from COVID-19. The CDR3 reads CASTGVSGNTIYF. Here the CDR3 DNA reads TGTGCCAGCACCGGGGTCTCTGGAAACACCATATATTTT.